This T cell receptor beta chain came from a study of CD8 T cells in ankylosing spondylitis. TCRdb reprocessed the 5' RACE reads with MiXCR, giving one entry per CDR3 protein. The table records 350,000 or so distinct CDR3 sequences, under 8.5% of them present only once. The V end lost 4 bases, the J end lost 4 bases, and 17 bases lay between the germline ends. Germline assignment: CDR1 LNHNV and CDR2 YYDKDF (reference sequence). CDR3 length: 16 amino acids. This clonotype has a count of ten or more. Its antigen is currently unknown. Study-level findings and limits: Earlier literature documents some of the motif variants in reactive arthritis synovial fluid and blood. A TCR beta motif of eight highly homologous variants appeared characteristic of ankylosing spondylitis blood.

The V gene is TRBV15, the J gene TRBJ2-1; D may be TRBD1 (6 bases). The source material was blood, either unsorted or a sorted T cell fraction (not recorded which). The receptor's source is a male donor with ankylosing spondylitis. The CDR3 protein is CATSIQAGTKYNEQFF. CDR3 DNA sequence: TGTGCCACCAGCATCCAAGCCGGGACAAAATACAATGAGCAGTTCTTC. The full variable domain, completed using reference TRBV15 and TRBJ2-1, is DAMVIQNPRYQVTQFGKPVTLSCSQTLNHNVMYWYQQKSSQAPKLLFHYYDKDFNNEADTPDNFQSRRPNTSFCFLDIRSPGLGDTAMYLCATSIQAGTKYNEQFFGPGTRLTVL.